This entry concerns a single T cell receptor (beta chain). Its antigen remains unidentified. The CDR3 is 15 amino acids. CDR1 is MNHEY and CDR2 is SMNVEV in the germline V gene (reference sequence). V lost 6 bases, J lost 0 bases, and 5 bases stayed unmatched. Blood was sampled at baseline, cycle 4 day 1, and cycle 7 day 1. This entry comes from a study of OX40 agonist ivuxolimab in advanced cancers. Only in-frame clones appear in the TCRdb table, and some are missing; sequencing was by immunoSEQ multiplex PCR. The data show tens of thousands of clones, more than 80% seen once. Study observations and caveats: Which antigen the expanded peripheral T cells recognized is unknown. CD8+ T cells showed, on average, more clonal expansion than CD4+ cells. Among the least clonally expanded were partial responders at 0.1-3.0 mg/kg.

This clonotype was sampled from an adult with an advanced solid tumor such as melanoma, head and neck, liver or kidney cancer. This rearrangement joins TRBV27 to TRBJ1-5, with TRBD1 matching 7 bases. Sequences were derived from CD4+ or CD8+ T cells sorted from blood, sampled in a trial of the OX40 agonist ivuxolimab. As DNA, the CDR3 is TGTGCCAGCAGATTCGACAGGGATAGCAATCAGCCCCAGCATTTT. Protein product: CASRFDRDSNQPQHF.